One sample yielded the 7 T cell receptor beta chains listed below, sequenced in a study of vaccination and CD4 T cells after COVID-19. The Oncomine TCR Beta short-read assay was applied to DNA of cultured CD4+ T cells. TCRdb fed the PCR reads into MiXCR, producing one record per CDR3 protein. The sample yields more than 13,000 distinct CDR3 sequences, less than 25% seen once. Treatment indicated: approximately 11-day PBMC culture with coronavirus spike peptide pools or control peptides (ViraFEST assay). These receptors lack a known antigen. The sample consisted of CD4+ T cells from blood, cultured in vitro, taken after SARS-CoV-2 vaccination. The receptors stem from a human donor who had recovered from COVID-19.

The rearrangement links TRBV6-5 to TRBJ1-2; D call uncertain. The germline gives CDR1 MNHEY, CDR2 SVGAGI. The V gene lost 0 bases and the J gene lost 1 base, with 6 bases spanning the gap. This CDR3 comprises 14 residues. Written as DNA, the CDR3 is TGTGCCAGCAGTTACTCGGCTAATAACTATGGCTACACCTTC. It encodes CASSYSANNYGYTF.

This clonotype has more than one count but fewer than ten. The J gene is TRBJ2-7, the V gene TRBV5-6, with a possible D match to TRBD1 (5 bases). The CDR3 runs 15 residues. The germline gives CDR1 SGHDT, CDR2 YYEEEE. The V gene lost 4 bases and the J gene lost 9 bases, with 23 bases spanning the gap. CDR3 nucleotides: TGTGCCAGCAGCCCGCCGGCAGGGCCTTCATATGGGCAGTACTTC. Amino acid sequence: CASSPPAGPSYGQYF. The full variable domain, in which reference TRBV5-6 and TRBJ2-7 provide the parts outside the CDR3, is DAGVTQSPTHLIKTRGQQVTLRCSPKSGHDTVSWYQQALGQGPQFIFQYYEEEERQRGNFPDRFSGHQFPNYSSELNVNALLLGDSALYLCASSPPAGPSYGQYFGPGTRLTVT.

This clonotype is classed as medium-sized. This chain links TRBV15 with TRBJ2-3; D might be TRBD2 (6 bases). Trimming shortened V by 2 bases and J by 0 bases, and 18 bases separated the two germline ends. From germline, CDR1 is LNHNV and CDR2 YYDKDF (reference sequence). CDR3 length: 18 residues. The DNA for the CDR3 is TGTGCCACCAGCAGAACACCCGGATTAGCGGCTAGCACAGATACGCAGTATTTT. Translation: CATSRTPGLAASTDTQYF.

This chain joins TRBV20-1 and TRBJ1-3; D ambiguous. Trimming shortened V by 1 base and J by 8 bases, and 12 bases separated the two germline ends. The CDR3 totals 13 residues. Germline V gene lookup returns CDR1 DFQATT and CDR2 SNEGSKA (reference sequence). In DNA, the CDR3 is TGCAGTGCTAGAGCTAACCCGGCGGACACCATATATTTT. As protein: CSARANPADTIYF.

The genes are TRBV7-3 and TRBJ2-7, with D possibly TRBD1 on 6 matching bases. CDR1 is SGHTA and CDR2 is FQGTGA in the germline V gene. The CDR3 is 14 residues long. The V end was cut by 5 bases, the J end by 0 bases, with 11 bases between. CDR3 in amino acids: CASSPGTSSYEQYF. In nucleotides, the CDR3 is TGTGCCAGCAGCCCCGGGACAAGCTCCTACGAGCAGTACTTC. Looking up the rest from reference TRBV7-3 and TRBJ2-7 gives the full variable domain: GAGVSQTPSNKVTEKGKYVELRCDPISGHTALYWYRQSLGQGPEFLIYFQGTGAADDSGLPNDRFFAVRPEGSVSTLKIQRTERGDSAVYLCASSPGTSSYEQYFGPGTRLTVT.

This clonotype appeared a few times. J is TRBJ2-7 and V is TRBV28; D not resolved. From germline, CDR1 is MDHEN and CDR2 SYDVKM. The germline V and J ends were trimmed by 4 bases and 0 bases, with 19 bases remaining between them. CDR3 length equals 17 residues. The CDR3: CASSSIGGVRSSYEQYF. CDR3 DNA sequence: TGTGCCAGCAGTTCTATAGGTGGCGTCCGGAGCTCCTACGAGCAGTACTTC.

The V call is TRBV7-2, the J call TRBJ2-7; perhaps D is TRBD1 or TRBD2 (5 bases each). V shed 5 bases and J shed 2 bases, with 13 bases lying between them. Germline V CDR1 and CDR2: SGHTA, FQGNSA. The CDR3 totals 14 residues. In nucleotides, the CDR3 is TGTGCCAGCAGCCGGGGCCTTCGTACCTACGAGCAGTACTTC. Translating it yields CASSRGLRTYEQYF.